This T cell receptor beta chain stems from a study of shared clonotypes between healthy human individuals. The wider study: In total, the donors were two women and a few men aged 18 to 49. Regarding the study as a whole: Clonotypes which were not shared had lower generation probabilities than clonotypes that all four donors shared. In several donors, around 5% of naive CD4 clonotypes appeared in common.

Comment on this clone: The antigen remains undetermined.

Replicate PCRs for sorted subsets used around 200 ng DNA; this equaled tens of thousands of T cell genomes. Assay: immunoSEQ multiplex PCR; the TCRdb copy retains only in-frame clones and omits some. The sample holds roughly 1,100,000 clones, approximately 72% seen once. Sequenced sample: memory CD4+ T cells sorted from blood. Documented subset: CD45RA-negative fraction. The sequence derives from a young man in good health.

CDR3 region: CASSQEQLAGGWKETQYF. The CDR3 DNA reads as TGTGCCAGCAGCCAAGAACAACTAGCGGGGGGTTGGAAGGAGACCCAGTACTTC. The rearrangement uses TRBV4-2 and TRBJ2-5, with 12 bases matching TRBD2. The CDR3 sequence is 18 residues long. V lost 0 bases to trimming and J lost 5 bases; unmatched junction nucleotides: 10. Germline CDR1 LGHNA, CDR2 YNFKEQ.